The following is a TCR beta chain sequence with its context. The antigen remains undetermined. MiXCR, applied by TCRdb to the 5' RACE reads, yields one record per CDR3 protein. This table holds some 450,000 distinct CDR3 sequences, roughly 17% found once. The data were taken from a study of CD8 T cells in ankylosing spondylitis. This CDR3 has 16 amino acids. V lost 2 bases, J lost 1 base, and 14 bases lay in between. Study results and caveats: A motif in TCR beta, a set of eight or nine highly homologous variants, appeared characteristic of ankylosing spondylitis blood.

The V call is TRBV12-3 or TRBV12-4, the J call TRBJ1-1; weak D call: TRBD1 (6 bases). Sequenced input: blood, either unsorted or a sorted T cell fraction (not recorded which). The receptor comes from a male donor with ankylosing spondylitis. CDR3 in amino acids: CASSLFGRTENTEAFF. The CDR3 nucleotides are TGTGCCAGCAGTTTATTCGGGCGGACAGAGAACACTGAAGCTTTCTTT.